One TCR beta chain is described in this entry. This sample is part of a study of quantifying T cell responses using KT2 cells. Background on the study: cDNA was made from DNase-treated RNA using alpha and beta constant primers. The second PCR ran as a qPCR until a predetermined fluorescence threshold was reached.

Unfractionated PBMC were spiked with known numbers of KT2 clone cells. Fixed numbers of PBMC received varying amounts of KT2 cells. The cDNA 3' end received a ligated oligonucleotide with a UMI. The first PCR ran roughly 4 cycles with an equimolar RC1.1 and RC1.2 beta primer mix. TCRdb redid the calling of the UMI-ligation and nested PCR reads with MiXCR, one entry per CDR3 protein. The profile shows around 56,000 distinct CDR3 sequences, roughly an eighth of them singletons. CDR1 is DFQATT and CDR2 is SNEGSKA in the germline V gene (reference sequence). The CDR3 contains 16 residues. V lost 6 bases, J lost 3 bases, and 22 bases lay in between.

The material sequenced was PBMCs spiked with cells of the T cell clone KT2. The TCR comes from a human donor. This chain links TRBV20-1 with TRBJ2-3; a possible D gene is TRBD2 (6 bases). The CDR3 loop reads CSADTMGLSGTDTQYF. The DNA for the CDR3 is TGCAGTGCGGATACCATGGGACTTAGCGGTACAGATACGCAGTATTTT.